This TCR beta chain comes out of a study of blood T cell repertoires in COVID-19. The CDR3 is made up of 9 amino acids. Germline-derived CDR1 and CDR2 are LGHNA and YNFKEQ. V dropped 10 bases and J dropped 12 bases, with 13 bases sitting between them. Produced via immunoSEQ multiplex PCR; TCRdb's table is partial and in-frame only. In the table there are tens of thousands of clones, 80% of which are singletons. The specimen sequenced was peripheral blood. The V call is TRBV4-2, the J call TRBJ2-7, with TRBD1 as a possible D gene (5 bases). The receptor was isolated from a woman in her seventies with acute or convalescent COVID-19. The CDR3 region is CAKTVGGYF. In DNA form, the CDR3 reads TGTGCCAAGACAGTTGGCGGGTACTTC.